These T cell receptor beta chains were read from a single sample in a study of blood T cell repertoires in COVID-19. Using immunoSEQ multiplex PCR, the repertoire was profiled, and TCRdb retains in-frame clones only, with some absent. The sample includes 150,000 to 200,000 clones, roughly 70% of them seen just once. Sequences were obtained from peripheral blood. The source of these receptors is a woman aged 80 or over with acute or convalescent COVID-19. Both conserved end residues are part of each CDR3. Fields, in order: J gene, V gene, CDR3 protein.

j_gene: TRBJ2-7
v_gene: TRBV19
CDR3aa: CASSIGGEPYEQYF

j_gene: TRBJ1-4
v_gene: TRBV5-1
CDR3aa: CASSRTGDTNEKLFF

j_gene: TRBJ1-6
v_gene: TRBV6-5
CDR3aa: CASKASGGPIPLHF

j_gene: TRBJ1-5
v_gene: TRBV19
CDR3aa: CASLGTAANQPQHF

j_gene: TRBJ1-5
v_gene: TRBV29-1
CDR3aa: CSVLLLGGSSNQPQHF

j_gene: TRBJ1-4
v_gene: TRBV19
CDR3aa: CASTMNNGGRNEKLFF

j_gene: TRBJ2-7
v_gene: TRBV7-8
CDR3aa: CASSRGASYEQYF

j_gene: TRBJ2-2
v_gene: TRBV5-1
CDR3aa: CASTDRGDTGELFF

j_gene: TRBJ2-7
v_gene: TRBV4-2
CDR3aa: CASSQVSDGEQYF

j_gene: TRBJ2-3
v_gene: TRBV2
CDR3aa: CASREKAGDTQYF

j_gene: TRBJ2-3
v_gene: TRBV4-3
CDR3aa: CASSLSAGLADSTDTQYF

j_gene: TRBJ2-2
v_gene: TRBV5-1
CDR3aa: CASSLATSGTGELFF

j_gene: TRBJ2-2
v_gene: TRBV27
CDR3aa: CASSSSTGELFF

j_gene: TRBJ2-1
v_gene: TRBV30
CDR3aa: CAWRSSGSVSYNEQFF

j_gene: TRBJ1-6
v_gene: TRBV30
CDR3aa: CAWIPDRVGNSPLHF

j_gene: TRBJ2-2
v_gene: TRBV12-3/TRBV12-4
CDR3aa: CASSLEGAGELFF

j_gene: TRBJ1-1
v_gene: TRBV19
CDR3aa: CASSDGYTEAFF

j_gene: TRBJ2-1
v_gene: TRBV2
CDR3aa: CASSEMVSGIDEQFF

j_gene: TRBJ1-2
v_gene: TRBV11-2
CDR3aa: CASSLDRGGYTF

j_gene: TRBJ2-3
v_gene: TRBV3-1/TRBV3-2
CDR3aa: CASSQRLLAGGGSTQYF

j_gene: TRBJ1-1
v_gene: TRBV3-1/TRBV3-2
CDR3aa: CASSQTGAEAFF

j_gene: TRBJ1-4
v_gene: TRBV19
CDR3aa: CASKRDSVPELFF

j_gene: TRBJ2-1
v_gene: TRBV28
CDR3aa: CASSADRVAEQFF

j_gene: TRBJ1-5
v_gene: TRBV19
CDR3aa: CASSLTQSNQPQHF

j_gene: TRBJ1-5
v_gene: TRBV28
CDR3aa: CASRRGGQPQHF

j_gene: TRBJ2-1
v_gene: TRBV5-1
CDR3aa: CASSSLAGIYNEQFF

j_gene: TRBJ1-2
v_gene: TRBV2
CDR3aa: CASSSIGGSYTF

j_gene: TRBJ2-5
v_gene: TRBV2
CDR3aa: CASSEQGSLIQETQYF

j_gene: TRBJ2-1
v_gene: TRBV27
CDR3aa: CASSVSGTGGWNEQFF

j_gene: TRBJ2-7
v_gene: TRBV2
CDR3aa: CASRTGKNEQYF

j_gene: TRBJ2-1
v_gene: TRBV29-1
CDR3aa: CSVTALAGGLEQFF

j_gene: TRBJ2-2
v_gene: TRBV19
CDR3aa: CATGRDRGPGELFF

j_gene: TRBJ1-5
v_gene: TRBV10-3
CDR3aa: CAISESGQGDQPQHF

j_gene: TRBJ1-3
v_gene: TRBV4-1
CDR3aa: CASSQEFSGGGNTIYF

j_gene: TRBJ2-2
v_gene: TRBV2
CDR3aa: CASSSLLAGTGELFF

j_gene: TRBJ2-7
v_gene: TRBV19
CDR3aa: CASSIRVGEQYF

j_gene: TRBJ1-4
v_gene: TRBV2
CDR3aa: CASSGVPEKLFF

j_gene: TRBJ2-2
v_gene: TRBV6-5
CDR3aa: CASTTNSAGELFF

j_gene: TRBJ1-2
v_gene: TRBV28
CDR3aa: CASSLTNYGYTF

j_gene: TRBJ2-5
v_gene: TRBV5-1
CDR3aa: CASSLQVAGETQYF